These 20 T cell receptor beta chains were sequenced from one sample in a study of T cells in women clearing cervical HPV infection. Repertoires were generated with immunoSEQ multiplex PCR, while TCRdb's copy carries only in-frame clones and drops some. The sample is made up of about 35,000 clones, and the top ten hold less than 7% of it. Sequenced: blood buffy coat. All receptors derive from a woman between 18 and 70 years old with a cervical HPV16 infection that either progressed to CIN3+ or cleared (not recorded which).

Note on this clone: The observed sequence ends 3 residues before the CDR3 terminus, with the missing tail filled in from the germline J gene. The chain links TRBV7-2 to TRBJ1-2, with D hard to call. The CDR3 is made up of 12 amino acids. Germline V gene data show CDR1 as SGHTA and CDR2 as FQGNSA. Partial CDR3 DNA: TGTGCCAGCAGCACTAGCGGGAGTGAC. Protein product: CASSTSGSD. The full CDR3 protein reads CASSTSGSDYTF.

Turning to this clone: Coverage ceases 3 residues before the CDR3 finishes, and the germline J gene fills in the end. V usage is TRBV20-1 and J usage is TRBJ2-3; 9 positions match TRBD2. Trimming at V came to 5 bases and at J to 0 bases, leaving 9 bases not matched to a gene. CDR1 DFQATT and CDR2 SNEGSKA come from the germline V gene (reference sequence). There are 16 residues in the CDR3. CDR3 sequence reads: CSAPHSGGPSTDTQYF. The sequenced part of the CDR3 DNA is TGCAGTGCTCCTCATAGCGGGGGCCCTAGCACAGATACG.

Points on this clone: Read sequence stops 3 residues before the CDR3 end, and the germline J gene provides the missing end. The rearrangement joins TRBV5-4 to TRBJ2-7, with D possibly being TRBD2 (5 bases). The CDR3 extends over 14 amino acids. Germline V gene data show CDR1 as SGHNT and CDR2 as YYREEE (reference sequence). V shed 3 bases and J shed 6 bases, with 16 bases lying between them. Incomplete CDR3 DNA: TGTGCCAGCAGCTCCCGGGCCGGACTCGGCGAG. This gives the protein CASSSRAGLGE. The CDR3, in full, reads CASSSRAGLGEQYF.

In regard to this clone: The read ends 3 residues early relative to the CDR3; the germline J gene fills the gap. The V call is TRBV9, the J call TRBJ2-3, with 7 bases lining up with TRBD1. Germline values: CDR1 SGDLS, CDR2 YYNGEE. The CDR3 covers 18 residues. J was trimmed by 2 bases and V by 3 bases; bases with no gene match: 15. CDR3 amino acids: CASSARGSRDSSTDTQYF. The sequenced part of the CDR3 DNA is TGTGCCAGCAGCGCAAGAGGTTCCCGGGACAGTTCCACAGATACG.

Concerning this clone itself: The read finishes 3 residues shy of the CDR3 end, and the germline J gene is used to complete it. The J gene is TRBJ1-2, the V gene TRBV2, with D maybe TRBD1 (5 bases). Trimming removed 6 bases from V and 5 bases from J, with 10 bases in between. Looked up from germline, CDR1 is SNHLY and CDR2 is FYNNEI. The length of the CDR3 is 12 residues. The CDR3 bases that were read are TGTGCCAGCAGCCCCGACAGATATGGC. It specifies CASSPDRYG. The complete CDR3 protein is CASSPDRYGYTF.

As regards this clone: The observed sequence ends 3 residues before the CDR3 terminus, with the missing tail filled in from the germline J gene. The chain recombines TRBV7-4 with TRBJ2-7; D is unclear. Germline CDR1 SGHVT, CDR2 SQSDAQ. Trimming pared 1 base from V and 4 bases from J, leaving 8 bases between. The CDR3 consists of 13 residues. CDR3 sequence: CASSLGVFYEQYF. Partial CDR3 DNA: TGTGCCAGCAGCTTAGGTGTCTTTTACGAG.

In regard to this clone: The missing CDR3 end, 3 residues past where the read stops, is filled in from the germline J gene. The chain combines TRBV6-1 with TRBJ2-5; 10 bases map to TRBD2. There are 16 residues in the CDR3. With 0 bases clipped from V and 2 bases from J, the junction kept 3 bases outside the gene matches. CDR1 MNHNS and CDR2 SASEGT come from the germline V gene. CDR3 region: CASSEAWTSGQETQYF. Incomplete CDR3 DNA: TGTGCCAGCAGTGAAGCGTGGACTAGCGGACAAGAGACC.

As regards this clone: The read is 3 residues too short to cover the CDR3 end, so that end is filled in from the germline J gene. The chain uses TRBV5-1 and TRBJ2-7, with D tentatively TRBD1 (5 bases). Germline loops: CDR1 SGHRS, CDR2 YFSETQ. V lost 1 base, J lost 5 bases, and 10 bases lay in between. This CDR3 region has 13 residues. CDR3 bases read: TGCGCCAGCAGCTTGCCCCAGACAGACGAG. This translates into CASSLPQTDE. The whole CDR3 reads CASSLPQTDEQYF.

Details on this clone: The read halts 3 residues ahead of the CDR3 end, with the missing end drawn from the germline J gene. The chain carries TRBV7-7 and TRBJ2-3; 10 bases are shared with TRBD2. This CDR3 comprises 18 residues. Germline loops: CDR1 SSHAT, CDR2 FNYEAQ (reference sequence). J was trimmed by 1 base and V by 2 bases; bases with no gene match: 9. CDR3 region: CASSLSLAGAGGTDTQYF. CDR3 DNA (partial): TGTGCCAGCAGCTTAAGCCTAGCGGGGGCGGGAGGCACAGATACG.

Remarks on this clone: The CDR3 goes on 3 residues after the read ends, and that part is filled in from the germline J gene. The chain has TRBV20-1 and TRBJ1-1, with a tentative D call TRBD1 (6 bases). CDR3 size: 15 residues. Between the trimmed V and J ends, which lost 5 bases and 5 bases, there was a span of 21 bases. CDR1 and CDR2 from the germline V gene are DFQATT and SNEGSKA (reference sequence). The sequenced CDR3 bases are TGCAGTGCTCGCCGGGGCAGGGGAGGTGGGACTGAA. Translation gives CSARRGRGGGTE. The complete CDR3 reads CSARRGRGGGTEAFF.

Comment on this clone: The read comes to an end 3 residues before the CDR3 does, leaving the germline J gene to fill in the end. This chain uses TRBV20-1 with TRBJ1-5; no clear D. The CDR3 is made up of 13 amino acids. Trimming took 3 bases from V and 9 from J, leaving 15 bases between them. The germline V gene encodes CDR1 DFQATT and CDR2 SNEGSKA (reference sequence). CDR3 DNA (partial): TGCAGTGCTAGTGTGGGCAGTCCCTCGCCC. Translation: CSASVGSPSP. The whole CDR3 protein reads CSASVGSPSPQHF.

With regard to this clone: The missing CDR3 end, 3 residues past where the read stops, is filled in from the germline J gene. V gene TRBV11-2 combines with J gene TRBJ1-1; unclear D gene. Germline V lookup: CDR1 SGHAT, CDR2 FQNNGV. The length of the CDR3 is 12 residues. V lost 6 bases and J lost 5, with 10 bases in between. CDR3 DNA (partial): TGTGCCAGCAGAGCTGTAGGGACTGAA. Its translation: CASRAVGTE. The CDR3 as a whole reads CASRAVGTEAFF.

As concerns this clone: The CDR3 end is not reached by the read, which stops 3 residues before it; the germline J gene fills it in. The chain carries TRBV27 and TRBJ2-7; a possible D gene is TRBD1 (6 bases). V gave up 4 bases and J gave up 2 bases, with 9 bases separating them. CDR3 size: 13 residues. The germline V gene encodes CDR1 MNHEY and CDR2 SMNVEV (reference sequence). CDR3 residues: CASSYRVTYEQYF. The DNA read from the CDR3 is TGTGCCAGCAGTTACAGGGTCACCTACGAG.

A note on this clone: Read data end 3 residues before the CDR3 end; the end is taken from the germline J gene. The chain couples TRBV5-1 to TRBJ2-7; TRBD2 is a possible D gene (6 bases). The CDR3 spans 14 residues. Trimming shortened V by 2 bases and J by 2 bases, and 11 bases separated the two germline ends. CDR1 and CDR2 (germline): SGHRS, YFSETQ. The part of the CDR3 DNA that was read is TGCGCCAGCAGCTTCAGTAGCGGTCCCTACGAG. Amino acids: CASSFSSGPYE. The entire CDR3 protein reads CASSFSSGPYEQYF.

With regard to this clone: Read coverage stops 3 residues before the CDR3 terminus; the germline J gene supplies the remainder. V usage is TRBV19 and J usage is TRBJ1-6, with 7 bases fitting TRBD1. The CDR3 runs to 15 residues. CDR1 and CDR2 (germline): LNHDA, SQIVND (reference sequence). The V segment lost 5 bases and the J segment 9 bases; nucleotides outside the gene matches: 10. CDR3 sequence reads: CASSFAEGAPSPLHF. Partial CDR3 DNA: TGTGCCAGTAGTTTCGCTGAGGGGGCGCCTTCACCC.

As concerns this clone: The read finishes 3 residues shy of the CDR3 end, and the germline J gene is used to complete it. The rearrangement uses TRBV6-1 and TRBJ2-1; 11 positions agree with TRBD2. This CDR3 spans 15 amino acids. With 3 bases clipped from V and 7 bases from J, the junction kept 5 bases outside the gene matches. Germline values: CDR1 MNHNS, CDR2 SASEGT. The CDR3 is CASSEFLAGGNEQFF. The sequenced CDR3 bases are TGTGCCAGCAGTGAGTTCCTAGCGGGAGGTAATGAG.

In regard to this clone: The CDR3 extends 3 residues past the end of the read, so its final part is completed from the germline J gene. V and J are TRBV15 and TRBJ1-1; TRBD1 might be the D (5 bases). The germline V gene has CDR1 LNHNV and CDR2 YYDKDF (reference sequence). CDR3 length: 13 amino acids. The V gene lost 0 bases and the J gene lost 4 bases, with 6 bases spanning the gap. CDR3 residues: CATSRDQGTEAFF. CDR3 bases read: TGTGCCACCAGCAGAGACCAGGGCACTGAA.

A remark on this clone: The missing CDR3 end, 3 residues past where the read stops, is filled in from the germline J gene. The chain couples TRBV30 to TRBJ1-1; 8 nucleotides agree with TRBD1. The CDR3 loop spans 14 amino acids. CDR1 and CDR2 (germline): GTSNPN, SVGIG (reference sequence). The junction had 3 bases not matched to a gene; V was cut back by 0 bases and J by 3 bases. The sequenced CDR3 bases are TGTGCCTGGAGTGTACGCAGGGGGCACACTGAA. Translating it yields CAWSVRRGHTE. The entire CDR3 sequence reads CAWSVRRGHTEAFF.

As for this clone: The CDR3 end lies 3 residues beyond the end of the read and is filled in from the germline J gene. This sequence joins TRBV30 and TRBJ1-2; D possibly corresponds to TRBD1 (6 bases). This CDR3 region has 12 residues. Germline V gene sequence: CDR1 GTSNPN, CDR2 SVGIG (reference sequence). The CDR3 bases that were read are TGTGCCTGGAGTCAAACAGGGTCCGGC. This gives the protein CAWSQTGSG. In full, the CDR3 is CAWSQTGSGYTF.

CDR3 bases read: TGTGCCTGGAGTCCTACTAGCGGGACCGAG. It encodes CAWSPTSGTE. The complete CDR3 reads CAWSPTSGTEQYF. The chain joins TRBV30 to TRBJ2-7; 10 bases fit TRBD2. The read falls 3 residues short of the CDR3 end, and the missing part is taken from the germline J gene. Per the germline V gene, CDR1 is GTSNPN and CDR2 is SVGIG (reference sequence). This CDR3 has 13 amino acids. With 2 bases clipped from V and 6 bases from J, the junction kept 4 bases outside the gene matches. Together with reference TRBV30 and TRBJ2-7, the CDR3 gives the full variable domain: SQTIHQWPATLVQPVGSPLSLECTVEGTSNPNLYWYRQAAGRGLQLLFYSVGIGQISSEVPQNLSASRPQDRQFILSSKKLLLSDSGFYLCAWSPTSGTEQYFGPGTRLTVT.